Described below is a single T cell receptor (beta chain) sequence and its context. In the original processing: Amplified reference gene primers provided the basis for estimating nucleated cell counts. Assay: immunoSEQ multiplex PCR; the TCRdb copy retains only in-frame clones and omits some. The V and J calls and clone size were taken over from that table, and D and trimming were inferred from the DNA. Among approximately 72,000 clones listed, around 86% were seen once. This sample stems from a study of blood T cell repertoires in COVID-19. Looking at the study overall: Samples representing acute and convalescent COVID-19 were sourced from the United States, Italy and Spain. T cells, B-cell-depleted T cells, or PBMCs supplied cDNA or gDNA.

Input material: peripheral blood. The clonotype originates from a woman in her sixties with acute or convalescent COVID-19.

CDR3 amino acids: CASSSFGTGSYEQYF. The CDR3 region has the DNA TGTGCCAGCAGTTCTTTCGGGACAGGATCCTACGAGCAGTACTTC. The chain joins TRBV6-2 or TRBV6-3 to TRBJ2-7; TRBD1 matches at 8 bases. The CDR3 spans 15 residues. Germline CDR1 and CDR2: MNHEY and SVGEGT. V lost 4 bases to trimming and J lost 1 base; unmatched junction nucleotides: 6.